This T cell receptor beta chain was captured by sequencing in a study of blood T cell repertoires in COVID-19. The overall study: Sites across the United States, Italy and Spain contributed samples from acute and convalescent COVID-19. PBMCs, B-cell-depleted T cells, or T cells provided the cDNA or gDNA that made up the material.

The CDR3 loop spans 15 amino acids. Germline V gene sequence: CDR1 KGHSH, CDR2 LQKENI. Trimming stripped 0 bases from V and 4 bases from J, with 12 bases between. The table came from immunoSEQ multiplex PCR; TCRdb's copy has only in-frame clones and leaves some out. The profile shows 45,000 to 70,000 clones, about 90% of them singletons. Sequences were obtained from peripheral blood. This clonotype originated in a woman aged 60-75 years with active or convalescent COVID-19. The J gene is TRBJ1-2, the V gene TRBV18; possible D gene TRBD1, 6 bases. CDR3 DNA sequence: TGTGCCAGCTCACCACCAGGGGGAACGGGCTATGGCTACACCTTC. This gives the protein CASSPPGGTGYGYTF.